The source of this TCR beta chain is a study of T cell responses to AZD1222 COVID-19 vaccine. Broader study findings: Baseline serology detected seropositivity in only a handful of AZD1222 recipients. The study found Spike-specific TCR breadth and depth rose after two AZD1222 doses.

CDR1 is MNHEY, CDR2 SMNVEV, per germline (reference sequence). V was clipped by 6 bases and J by 7 bases; unmatched bases: 5. CDR3 size: 14 residues. Sequencing used immunoSEQ multiplex PCR; TCRdb keeps in-frame clones, though not all of them. The sample contains approximately 83,000 clones, over 80% of which appear only once. Remarks on this clone: Its antigen is as yet unknown.

The sequence was collected from an adult in good health. This chain connects TRBV27 to TRBJ2-2; 10 nucleotides align to TRBD2. Sequencing used peripheral blood, obtained on day 0 of MenACWY control vaccination. The CDR3 region has the DNA TGTGCCAGCAGGCCGGGACTAGCGAACGGGGAGCTGTTTTTT. Its protein is CASRPGLANGELFF.